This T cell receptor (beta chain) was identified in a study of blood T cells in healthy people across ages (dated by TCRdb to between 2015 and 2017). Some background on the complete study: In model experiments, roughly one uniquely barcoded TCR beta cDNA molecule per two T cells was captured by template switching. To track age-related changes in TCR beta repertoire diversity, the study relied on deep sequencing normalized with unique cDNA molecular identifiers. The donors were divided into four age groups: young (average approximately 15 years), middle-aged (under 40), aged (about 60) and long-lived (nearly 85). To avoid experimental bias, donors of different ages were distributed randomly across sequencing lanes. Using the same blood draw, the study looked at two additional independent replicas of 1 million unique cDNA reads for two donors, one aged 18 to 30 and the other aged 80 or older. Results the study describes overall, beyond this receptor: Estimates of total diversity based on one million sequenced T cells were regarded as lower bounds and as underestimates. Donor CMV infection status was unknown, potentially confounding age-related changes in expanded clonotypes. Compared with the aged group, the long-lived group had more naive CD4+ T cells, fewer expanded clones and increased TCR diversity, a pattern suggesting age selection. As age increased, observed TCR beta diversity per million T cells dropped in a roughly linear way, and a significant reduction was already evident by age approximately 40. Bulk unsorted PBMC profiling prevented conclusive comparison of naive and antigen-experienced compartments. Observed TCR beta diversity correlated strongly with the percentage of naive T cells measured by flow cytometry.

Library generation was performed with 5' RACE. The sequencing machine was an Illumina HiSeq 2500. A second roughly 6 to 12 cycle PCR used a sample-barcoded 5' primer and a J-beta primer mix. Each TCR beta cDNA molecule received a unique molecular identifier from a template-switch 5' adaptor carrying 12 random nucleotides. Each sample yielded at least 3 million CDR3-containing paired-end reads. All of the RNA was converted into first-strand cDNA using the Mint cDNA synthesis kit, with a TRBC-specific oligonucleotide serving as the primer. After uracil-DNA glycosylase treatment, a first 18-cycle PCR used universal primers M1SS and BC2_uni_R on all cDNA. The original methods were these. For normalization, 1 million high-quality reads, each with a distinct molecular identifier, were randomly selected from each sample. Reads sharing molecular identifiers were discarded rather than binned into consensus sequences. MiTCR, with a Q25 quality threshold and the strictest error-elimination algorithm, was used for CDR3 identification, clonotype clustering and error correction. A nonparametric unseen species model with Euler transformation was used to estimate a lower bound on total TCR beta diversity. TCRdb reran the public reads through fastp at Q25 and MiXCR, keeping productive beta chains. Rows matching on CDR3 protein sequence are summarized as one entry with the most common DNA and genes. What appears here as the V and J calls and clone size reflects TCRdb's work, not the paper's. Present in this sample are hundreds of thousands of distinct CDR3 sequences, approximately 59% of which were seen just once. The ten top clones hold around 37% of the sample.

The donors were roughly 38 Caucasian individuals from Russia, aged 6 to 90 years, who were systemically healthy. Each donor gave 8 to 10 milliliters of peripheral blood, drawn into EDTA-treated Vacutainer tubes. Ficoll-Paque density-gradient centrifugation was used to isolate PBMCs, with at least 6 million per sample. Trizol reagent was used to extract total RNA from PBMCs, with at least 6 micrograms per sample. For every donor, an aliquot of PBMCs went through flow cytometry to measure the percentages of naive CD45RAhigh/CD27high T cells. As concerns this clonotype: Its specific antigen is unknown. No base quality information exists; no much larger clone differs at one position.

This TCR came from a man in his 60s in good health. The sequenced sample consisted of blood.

The DNA reads as follows: TGTGCCAGCACCCAGGGACTCCCATTTGAGCAGTTCTTC. Translated, it gives CASTQGLPFEQFF. The chain was built from TRBV11-2 and TRBJ2-1; TRBD2 is perhaps the D gene, given 6 matching bases. The germline ends are 16 bases apart after V is trimmed by 7 bases and J by 9 bases. Via the germline V gene, CDR1 is SGHAT and CDR2 FQNNGV. Inclusive of the bounding cysteine and phenylalanine, the CDR3 is 13 residues long. Only CDR3 DNA is held: 39 bases, read in frame from base 1. Extended through the reference TRBV11-2 and TRBJ2-1 proteins, this CDR3 yields the full variable domain: EAGVAQSPRYKIIEKRQSVAFWCNPISGHATLYWYQQILGQGPKLLIQFQNNGVVDDSQLPKDRFSAERLKGVDSTLKIQPAKLEDSAVYLCASTQGLPFEQFFGPGTRLTVL.